The rows below give T cell receptor beta chains drawn from one sample of a study of Tregs in tolerant kidney transplant recipients. Measured with immunoSEQ multiplex PCR; TCRdb has only the in-frame clones, and not every one. The repertoire consists of 75,000 to 80,000 clones, with 75% to 95% occurring once and the leading ten covering roughly 0.35%. The sample consisted of Tregs from blood, taken before the transplant. Source of these receptors: a human donor who received a combined kidney and bone marrow transplant. The CDR3 runs from the conserved cysteine through the conserved F or W. A D gene is named only where the DNA matches it firmly. A clone size is listed for some rows: how often the clone was seen (once, few, many), or a class if it is expanded.

-,TRBJ2-1,-,TRBV5-1,TGCGCCAGCAGCTTGGAAGGGGCATCCTACAATGAGCAGTTCTTC,CASSLEGASYNEQFF
TRBD2,TRBJ2-3,-,TRBV11-3,TGTGCCAGCAGCCTAAAAGGGCTAGCGGGAGTTAGCACAGATACGCAGTATTTT,CASSLKGLAGVSTDTQYF
TRBD2,TRBJ2-3,-,TRBV5-1,TGCGCCAGCAGCCTCGTGGGAGGGATTTCAGATACGCAGTATTTT,CASSLVGGISDTQYF
-,TRBJ1-5,-,TRBV29-1,TGCAGCGTTGGAATCTCAGCTAATCAGCCCCAGCATTTT,CSVGISANQPQHF
TRBD1,TRBJ1-2,-,TRBV27,TGTGCCAGCAGTCCCTCCCATGGACAGGGCTACAGGAGTGGCTACACCTTC,CASSPSHGQGYRSGYTF
-,TRBJ1-1,-,TRBV6-5,TGTGCCAGCAATAGGCGATTGAACACTGAAGCTTTCTTT,CASNRRLNTEAFF
-,TRBJ2-1,-,TRBV21-1,TGTGCCAGCAGCCATTGGACAGGACACAATGAGCAGTTCTTC,CASSHWTGHNEQFF
TRBD2,TRBJ2-3,-,TRBV2,TGTGCCAGCAGGCGGGAGGACAGAACAGATACGCAGTATTTT,CASRREDRTDTQYF
-,TRBJ2-1,-,TRBV19,TGTGCCAGTAAGAGCGGATACTCCTACAATGAGCAGTTCTTC,CASKSGYSYNEQFF
-,TRBJ2-4,-,TRBV15,TGTGCCACCAACGAGGGGACCAAAAACATTCAGTACTTC,CATNEGTKNIQYF
-,TRBJ2-5,-,TRBV5-1,TGCGCCAGCAGCTTGGGGGCCCAAGAGACCCAGTACTTC,CASSLGAQETQYF
-,TRBJ2-1,-,TRBV6-1,TGTGCCAGCGAATCTGGCCAGGGTTATGAGCAGTTCTTC,CASESGQGYEQFF
-,TRBJ1-1,-,TRBV30,TGTGCCTGGAGGCCTTACCGGGACACTGAAGCTTTCTTT,CAWRPYRDTEAFF
-,TRBJ2-1,-,TRBV2,TGTGCCAGCAGACCGACACCCTCCTACAATGAGCAGTTCTTC,CASRPTPSYNEQFF
-,TRBJ2-1,-,TRBV5-1,TGCGCCAGCAGGGGAGCGAGCTCCTACAATGAGCAGTTCTTC,CASRGASSYNEQFF
-,TRBJ1-1,once,TRBV4-2,TGTGCCAGCAGCGGGGGGTCAGGGGTCGCTGAAGCTTTCTTT,CASSGGSGVAEAFF
TRBD1,TRBJ2-7,-,TRBV9,TGTGCCAGCAGCCTCGGACAGGGGGTAGGGGAGCAGTACTTC,CASSLGQGVGEQYF
-,TRBJ2-2,-,TRBV27,TGTGCCAGCAGTTCACGGTACAACACCGGGGAGCTGTTTTTT,CASSSRYNTGELFF
-,TRBJ2-5,-,TRBV18,TGTGCCAGCTCACCACCGAGTCATTCAGGGAAAAAGGAGACCCAGTACTTC,CASSPPSHSGKKETQYF
TRBD2,TRBJ2-1,-,TRBV9,TGTGCCAGCAGCGTAGGTGGACTAGCGGGGGACAATGAGCAGTTCTTC,CASSVGGLAGDNEQFF
-,TRBJ1-3,-,TRBV19,TGTGCCAGTAGTACGGGGGATCGACGAAACACCATATATTTT,CASSTGDRRNTIYF
-,TRBJ2-7,-,TRBV5-1,TGCGCCAGCAGCTCAAACTACGAGCAGTACTTC,CASSSNYEQYF
-,TRBJ1-3,-,TRBV7-2,TGTGCCAGCGGTGCGCCCTCTGGAAACACCATATATTTT,CASGAPSGNTIYF
TRBD1,TRBJ1-2,-,TRBV18,TGTGCCAGCTCACCAGGACAGGGTGCCTATGGCTACACCTTC,CASSPGQGAYGYTF
TRBD1,TRBJ1-4,-,TRBV5-1,TGCGCCAGCAGCTTGTCGGGACAGCAGGGAAAACTGTTTTTT,CASSLSGQQGKLFF
TRBD1,TRBJ2-7,-,TRBV4-2,TGTGCCAGCAGCCAAGTGTCAGGGGGCCGATTCTCCTACGAGCAGTACTTC,CASSQVSGGRFSYEQYF
-,TRBJ2-1,-,TRBV9,TGTGCCAGCAGCGTAGGGGCGGGGACATACAATGAGCAGTTCTTC,CASSVGAGTYNEQFF